Shown below are 14 T cell receptor beta chains from a single sample sequenced in a study of control samples from healthy donors and cancer patients. The assay was immunoSEQ multiplex PCR, and TCRdb's table has in-frame clones only and misses some. The sample records 150,000 to 180,000 clones, about 94% being singletons. The sample consisted of blood. The receptors originated from a man in his forties in good health.

The rearrangement links TRBV7-3 to TRBJ2-5, with a possible D match to TRBD2 (7 bases). This CDR3 is 15 amino acids long. Germline V lookup: CDR1 SGHTA, CDR2 FQGTGA. V shed 5 bases and J shed 1 base, with 14 bases lying between them. CDR3 in DNA: TGTGCCAGCAGCCATGGGGGGGGCCGCCAAGAGACCCAGTACTTC. Its protein product is CASSHGGGRQETQYF.

The chain combines TRBV4-1 with TRBJ1-3; 7 bases are a match to TRBD1. The CDR3 runs 16 residues. Looked up from germline, CDR1 is MGHRA and CDR2 is YSYEKL. Trimming at V came to 1 base and at J to 0 bases, leaving 3 bases not matched to a gene. CDR3 sequence: CASSQGTGLSGNTIYF. DNA of the CDR3: TGCGCCAGCAGCCAAGGGACAGGCCTCTCTGGAAACACCATATATTTT.

V and J are TRBV27 and TRBJ1-2, with D possibly TRBD1 on 6 matching bases. CDR3 length: 14 residues. CDR1 and CDR2 (germline): MNHEY, SMNVEV (reference sequence). V was cut by 3 bases and J by 4 bases, with 12 bases left in between. The CDR3 DNA sequence: TGTGCCAGCAGTTTCGGGGGGGCTGGCTATGGCTACACCTTC. Translated, it gives CASSFGGAGYGYTF.

This clone has just a few counts. V usage is TRBV29-1 and J usage is TRBJ1-2; D ambiguous. V was trimmed by 4 bases and J by 0 bases, leaving 9 bases between them. CDR1 is SQVTM and CDR2 is ANQGSEA in the germline V gene. This CDR3 region has 13 residues. CDR3 nucleotide sequence: TGCAGCGTTGTAAGGAAGCCTAACTATGGCTACACCTTC. Translating it yields CSVVRKPNYGYTF.

V is TRBV6-5 and J is TRBJ1-6; a possible D gene is TRBD1 (5 bases). Trimming cost V 0 bases and J 10 bases, with 7 bases left between them. This CDR3 comprises 13 residues. Per the germline V gene, CDR1 is MNHEY and CDR2 is SVGAGI. CDR3 DNA sequence: TGTGCCAGCAGTTACTCTGACAGATCACCCCTCCACTTT. Translation gives CASSYSDRSPLHF.

The chain links TRBV28 to TRBJ1-2, with a weak D call TRBD1 (5 bases). Germline lookup yields CDR1 MDHEN and CDR2 SYDVKM. Deletions cut 3 bases from V and 4 bases from J, with 9 bases between. The CDR3 length is 13 residues. The CDR3 loop reads CASSFGQGYGYTF. CDR3 bases: TGTGCCAGCAGTTTTGGTCAGGGCTATGGCTACACCTTC.

The genes are TRBV19 and TRBJ1-3; maybe TRBD1 (6 bases). CDR1 is LNHDA, CDR2 SQIVND, per germline (reference sequence). This CDR3 contains 13 residues. The V and J ends lost 5 bases and 7 bases respectively, with 12 bases between them. CDR3 sequence (DNA): TGTGCCAGTAGTCCGACAGGAACGAACACCATATATTTT. Translated: CASSPTGTNTIYF. Full variable domain (outside the CDR3, taken from reference TRBV19 and TRBJ1-3): DGGITQSPKYLFRKEGQNVTLSCEQNLNHDAMYWYRQDPGQGLRLIYYSQIVNDFQKGDIAEGYSVSREKKESFPLTVTSAQKNPTAFYLCASSPTGTNTIYFGEGSWLTVV.

The CDR3 sequence: CASSLEPGGKTEAFF. The CDR3 DNA sequence: TGTGCCAGCAGCTTAGAACCAGGGGGCAAGACTGAAGCTTTCTTT. The V gene is TRBV5-5, the J gene TRBJ1-1; 8 nucleotides align to TRBD1. The CDR3 covers 15 residues. Trimming cost V 2 bases and J 5 bases; bases outside gene matches: 8. Germline values: CDR1 SGHKS, CDR2 YYEKEE (reference sequence). Drawing the rest from reference TRBV5-5 and TRBJ1-1, the complete variable domain is DAGVTQSPTHLIKTRGQQVTLRCSPISGHKSVSWYQQVLGQGPQFIFQYYEKEERGRGNFPDRFSARQFPNYSSELNVNALLLGDSALYLCASSLEPGGKTEAFFGQGTRLTVV.

This chain links TRBV18 with TRBJ1-5; D call uncertain. The germline V gene encodes CDR1 KGHSH and CDR2 LQKENI. The CDR3 has 13 amino acids. V was shortened by 5 bases and J by 3 bases, with 8 bases between the two germline ends. The CDR3 loop reads CASSRAPNQPQHF. DNA of the CDR3: TGTGCCAGCTCAAGGGCCCCCAATCAGCCCCAGCATTTT.

The chain recombines TRBV28 with TRBJ1-2; a possible D gene is TRBD1 (6 bases). The V gene lost 1 base and the J gene lost 8 bases, with 11 bases spanning the gap. CDR1 and CDR2 (germline): MDHEN, SYDVKM. This CDR3 has 13 residues. CDR3 sequence: CASSLLSGEGYTF. In DNA form, the CDR3 reads TGTGCCAGCAGTTTATTGTCAGGGGAGGGCTACACCTTC.

J is TRBJ1-4 and V is TRBV30, with 9 bases lining up with TRBD1. The CDR3 has 14 amino acids. In germline, CDR1 is GTSNPN, CDR2 SVGIG (reference sequence). The trim removed 5 bases at V and 6 bases at J, leaving 7 bases unmatched. CDR3 sequence (DNA): TGTGCCTGGGACCGGGACAGGGAGGATGAAAAACTGTTTTTT. Translation: CAWDRDREDEKLFF.

V gene TRBV2 combines with J gene TRBJ2-3, with D unclear. There are 13 residues in the CDR3. The germline V gene encodes CDR1 SNHLY and CDR2 FYNNEI. The V gene lost 4 bases and the J gene lost 3 bases, with 8 bases spanning the gap. The CDR3 nucleotides read TGTGCCAGCAGTGTTTTCGCGACAGATACGCAGTATTTT. Its translation is CASSVFATDTQYF.

This sequence joins TRBV18 and TRBJ2-7, with 11 bases aligning to TRBD1. This CDR3 is 15 amino acids long. The J segment lost 4 bases and the V segment lost 6 bases, leaving 8 bases of the junction unmatched. CDR1 and CDR2 (germline): KGHSH, LQKENI. CDR3 sequence reads: CASSAGTGGLYEQYF. The CDR3 nucleotides are TGTGCCAGCTCGGCCGGGACAGGGGGTCTTTACGAGCAGTACTTC.

This chain connects TRBV6-1 to TRBJ2-5; 8 bases are shared with TRBD2. This CDR3 is built from 19 residues. CDR1 and CDR2 from the germline V gene are MNHNS and SASEGT. Losses at the gene ends were 1 base for V and 5 bases for J; bases not matched to a gene: 18. CDR3 sequence: CASSEDRSLARGGGETQYF. Written as DNA, the CDR3 is TGTGCCAGCAGTGAAGACCGTTCGCTCGCCCGGGGGGGCGGGGAGACCCAGTACTTC.